Sequencing of this T cell receptor (beta chain) was carried out in a study of blood T cell repertoires in COVID-19. The table came from immunoSEQ multiplex PCR; TCRdb's copy has only in-frame clones and leaves some out. The data hold about 330,000 clones, with roughly 85% observed a single time. The V and J ends lost 6 bases and 5 bases respectively, with 25 bases between them. Germline CDR1 reads MNHEY; CDR2 reads SMNVEV (reference sequence). The length of the CDR3 is 17 residues. The clonotype comes from a human donor in a cohort sampled during active COVID-19. V usage is TRBV27 and J usage is TRBJ2-5, with D maybe TRBD2 (7 bases). Sequenced: peripheral blood. CDR3 sequence (DNA): TGTGCCAGCAGCAGCTTGAGGGAGGGGGGATTTTTGGAGACCCAGTACTTC. It translates to CASSSLREGGFLETQYF.